The next 8 T cell receptor beta chains were all read from a single sample in a study of Graves' ophthalmopathy and Graves' hyperthyroidism. As the template, RNA transcripts were used to amplify TCR beta CDR3 regions. First-round RT-PCR with HTBI primers preceded a second-round multiplex PCR. MiXCR, run by TCRdb on the multiplex PCR reads, gives a single entry per CDR3 protein. The data hold hundreds of thousands of distinct CDR3 sequences, with 21% observed a single time. The sequencing input was peripheral blood. The receptors come from a woman between 18 and 29 years old with stable Graves' hyperthyroidism.

This clonotype has a count of ten or more. This rearrangement joins TRBV29-1 to TRBJ2-7; no reliable D call. This CDR3 spans 11 amino acids. Germline loops: CDR1 SQVTM, CDR2 ANQGSEA. Trimming shortened V by 6 bases and J by 3 bases, and 9 bases separated the two germline ends. CDR3 nucleotide sequence: TGCAGCGTCCTGACGGTCTACGAGCAGTACTTC. Amino acid sequence: CSVLTVYEQYF.

Ten or more counts support this clonotype. V usage is TRBV20-1 and J usage is TRBJ2-5; D may be TRBD1 (6 bases). Germline V gene lookup returns CDR1 DFQATT and CDR2 SNEGSKA (reference sequence). The germline V and J ends were trimmed by 4 bases and 1 base, with 10 bases remaining between them. The CDR3 runs 13 residues. The CDR3 protein is CSANQGFQETQYF. CDR3 DNA sequence: TGCAGTGCTAATCAGGGGTTCCAAGAGACCCAGTACTTC.

This clonotype has at least ten counts. The V and J genes are TRBV7-2 and TRBJ2-7; TRBD1 might be the D (6 bases). The germline V gene encodes CDR1 SGHTA and CDR2 FQGNSA. The V end was cut by 7 bases, the J end by 2 bases, with 15 bases between. The CDR3 spans 14 residues. DNA of the CDR3: TGTGCCAGCACCGTCGAGGGGGTTGCCTACGAGCAGTACTTC. It translates to CASTVEGVAYEQYF.

This clonotype was seen a single time. The chain has TRBV20-1 and TRBJ1-1; D remains ambiguous. Trimming stripped 2 bases from V and 4 bases from J, with 14 bases between. The CDR3 runs 14 residues. Germline V CDR1 and CDR2: DFQATT, SNEGSKA (reference sequence). CDR3: CSARIGSGSTEAFF. CDR3 sequence (DNA): TGCAGTGCTAGAATCGGCAGTGGGAGCACTGAAGCTTTCTTT.

This chain joins TRBV6-1 and TRBJ2-2, with D hard to call. CDR1 and CDR2 from the germline V gene are MNHNS and SASEGT. The ends were cut back, 0 bases at V and 7 bases at J, with 9 bases in the middle. The CDR3 has 14 residues. DNA for the CDR3: TGTGCCAGCAGTGAAGCGCGGATAAGCGGGGAGCTGTTTTTT. As protein: CASSEARISGELFF.

This clonotype has ten or more counts. This chain uses TRBV9 with TRBJ1-1; a possible D gene is TRBD1 (6 bases). Germline V gene sequence: CDR1 SGDLS, CDR2 YYNGEE. There are 13 residues in the CDR3. V shed 2 bases and J shed 3 bases, with 8 bases lying between them. The CDR3 region is CASSVGGHTEAFF. Here the CDR3 DNA reads TGTGCCAGCAGCGTCGGGGGGCACACTGAAGCTTTCTTT. Filled out from reference TRBV9 and TRBJ1-1, the complete variable domain reads DSGVTQTPKHLITATGQRVTLRCSPRSGDLSVYWYQQSLDQGLQFLIQYYNGEERAKGNILERFSAQQFPDLHSELNLSSLELGDSALYFCASSVGGHTEAFFGQGTRLTVV.

The table lists this clonotype with many counts. V gene TRBV6-2 or TRBV6-3 combines with J gene TRBJ2-5, with no clear D. Germline loops: CDR1 MNHEY, CDR2 SVGEGT. This CDR3 comprises 13 residues. Trimming removed 6 bases from V and 4 bases from J, with 12 bases in between. Here the CDR3 DNA reads TGTGCCAGCAGACCCAGTGGGCTAGAGACCCAGTACTTC. It encodes CASRPSGLETQYF.

This clonotype was seen at least ten times. The chain links TRBV28 to TRBJ1-2; D gene uncertain. The CDR3 is made up of 14 amino acids. CDR1 MDHEN and CDR2 SYDVKM come from the germline V gene. V lost 6 bases, J lost 8 bases, and 19 bases lay in between. The CDR3 protein is CASSRGGDQMGYTF. In DNA form, the CDR3 reads TGTGCCAGCAGCCGGGGTGGGGATCAGATGGGCTACACCTTC.